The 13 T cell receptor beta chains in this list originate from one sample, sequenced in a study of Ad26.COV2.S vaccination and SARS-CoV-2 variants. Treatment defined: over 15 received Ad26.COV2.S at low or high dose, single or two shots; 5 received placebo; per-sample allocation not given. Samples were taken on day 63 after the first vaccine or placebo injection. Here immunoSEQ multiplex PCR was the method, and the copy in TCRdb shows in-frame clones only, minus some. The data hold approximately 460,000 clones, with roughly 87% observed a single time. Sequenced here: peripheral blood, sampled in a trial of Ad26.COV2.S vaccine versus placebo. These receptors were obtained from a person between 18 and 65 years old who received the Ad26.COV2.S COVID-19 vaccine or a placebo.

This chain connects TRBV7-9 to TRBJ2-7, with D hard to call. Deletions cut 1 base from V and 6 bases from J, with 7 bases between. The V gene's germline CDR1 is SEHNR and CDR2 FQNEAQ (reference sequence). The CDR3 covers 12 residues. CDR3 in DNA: TGTGCCAGCAGCTTAGACTTTTCCGAGCAGTACTTC. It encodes CASSLDFSEQYF.

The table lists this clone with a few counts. CDR3 loop: CASSLAFQNYGYTF. CDR3 sequence (DNA): TGTGCCAGCAGCTTGGCTTTCCAGAACTATGGCTACACCTTC. The rearrangement joins TRBV5-6 to TRBJ1-2, with unresolved D. The V gene lost 0 bases and the J gene lost 2 bases, with 8 bases spanning the gap. The length of the CDR3 is 14 residues. The germline gives CDR1 SGHDT, CDR2 YYEEEE. The whole variable domain, remainder taken from reference TRBV5-6 and TRBJ1-2, is DAGVTQSPTHLIKTRGQQVTLRCSPKSGHDTVSWYQQALGQGPQFIFQYYEEEERQRGNFPDRFSGHQFPNYSSELNVNALLLGDSALYLCASSLAFQNYGYTFGSGTRLTVV.

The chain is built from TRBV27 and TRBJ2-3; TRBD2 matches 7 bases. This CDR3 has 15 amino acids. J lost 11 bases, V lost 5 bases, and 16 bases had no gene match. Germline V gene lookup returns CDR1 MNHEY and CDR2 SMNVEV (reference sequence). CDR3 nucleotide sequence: TGTGCCAGCAGTCAGAGGTGGGGGGGAGAGGTTGGGCAGTATTTT. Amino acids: CASSQRWGGEVGQYF.

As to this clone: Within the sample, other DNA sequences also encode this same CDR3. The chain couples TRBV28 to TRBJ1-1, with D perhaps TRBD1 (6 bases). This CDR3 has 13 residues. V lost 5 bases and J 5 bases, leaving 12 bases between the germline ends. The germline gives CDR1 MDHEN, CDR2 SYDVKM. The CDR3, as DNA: TGTGCCAGCAGTACCCAGGGGAGAACTGAAGCTTTCTTT. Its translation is CASSTQGRTEAFF.

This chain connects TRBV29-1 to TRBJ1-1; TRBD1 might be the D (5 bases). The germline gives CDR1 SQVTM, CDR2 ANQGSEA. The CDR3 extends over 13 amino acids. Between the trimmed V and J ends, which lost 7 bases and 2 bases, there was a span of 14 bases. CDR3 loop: CSGKDRTNTEAFF. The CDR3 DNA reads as TGCAGCGGAAAAGACAGAACTAACACTGAAGCTTTCTTT.

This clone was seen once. The CDR3 nucleotides are TGTGCCAGCAGCTTAGGGACTGGTTTAAATGAGCAGTTCTTC. Its translation is CASSLGTGLNEQFF. V usage is TRBV7-3 and J usage is TRBJ2-1; maybe TRBD2 (6 bases). The V gene lost 2 bases and the J gene lost 7 bases, with 12 bases spanning the gap. This CDR3 comprises 14 residues. The germline gives CDR1 SGHTA, CDR2 FQGTGA.

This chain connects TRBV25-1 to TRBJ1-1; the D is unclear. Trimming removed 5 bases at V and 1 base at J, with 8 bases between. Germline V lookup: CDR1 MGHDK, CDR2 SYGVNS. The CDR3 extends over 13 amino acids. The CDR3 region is CASSMVENTEAFF. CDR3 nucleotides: TGTGCCAGCAGTATGGTGGAGAACACTGAAGCTTTCTTT.

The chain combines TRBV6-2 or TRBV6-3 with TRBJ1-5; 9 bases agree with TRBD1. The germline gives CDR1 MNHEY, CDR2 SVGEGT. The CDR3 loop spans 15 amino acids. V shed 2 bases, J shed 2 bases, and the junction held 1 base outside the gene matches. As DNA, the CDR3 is TGTGCCAGCAGTTACGGGGACAGGGGCAATCAGCCCCAGCATTTT. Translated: CASSYGDRGNQPQHF.

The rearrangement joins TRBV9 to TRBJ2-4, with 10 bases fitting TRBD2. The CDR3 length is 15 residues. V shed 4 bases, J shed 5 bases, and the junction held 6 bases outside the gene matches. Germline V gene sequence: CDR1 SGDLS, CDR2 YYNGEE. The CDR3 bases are TGTGCCAGCAGCACCCTAGCGGGAGACGAAAACATTCAGTACTTC. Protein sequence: CASSTLAGDENIQYF.

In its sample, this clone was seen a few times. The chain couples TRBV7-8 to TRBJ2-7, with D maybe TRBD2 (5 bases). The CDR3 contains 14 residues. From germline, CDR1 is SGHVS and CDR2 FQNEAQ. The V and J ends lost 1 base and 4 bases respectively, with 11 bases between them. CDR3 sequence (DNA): TGTGCCAGCAGCTTAGGAGGGCCGGGGTACGAGCAGTACTTC. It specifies CASSLGGPGYEQYF. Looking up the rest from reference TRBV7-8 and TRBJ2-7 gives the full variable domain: GAGVSQSPRYKVAKRGQDVALRCDPISGHVSLFWYQQALGQGPEFLTYFQNEAQLDKSGLPSDRFFAERPEGSVSTLKIQRTQQEDSAVYLCASSLGGPGYEQYFGPGTRLTVT.

For the CDR3, the DNA is TGTGCCAGCAGCTTGCCAAATTCACCCCTCCACTTT. Amino acids: CASSLPNSPLHF. The rearrangement links TRBV11-1 to TRBJ1-6; D gene unclear. Germline V gene lookup returns CDR1 SGHAT and CDR2 FQDESV (reference sequence). CDR3 length equals 12 residues. Trimming removed 3 bases at V and 7 bases at J, with 4 bases between.

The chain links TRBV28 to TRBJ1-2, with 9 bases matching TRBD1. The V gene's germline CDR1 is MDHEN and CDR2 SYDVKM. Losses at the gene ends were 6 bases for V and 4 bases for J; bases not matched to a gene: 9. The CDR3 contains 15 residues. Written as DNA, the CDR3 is TGTGCCAGCAGCTCCGGGACAGGGTTTATCTATGGCTACACCTTC. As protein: CASSSGTGFIYGYTF.

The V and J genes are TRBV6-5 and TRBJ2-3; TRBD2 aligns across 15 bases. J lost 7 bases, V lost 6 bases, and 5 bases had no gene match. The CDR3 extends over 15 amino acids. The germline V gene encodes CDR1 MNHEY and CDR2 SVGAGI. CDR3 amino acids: CASSRGLAGGHTQYF. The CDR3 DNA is TGTGCCAGCAGCAGGGGACTAGCGGGGGGACATACGCAGTATTTT.